This paragraph reports one T cell receptor (beta chain). The CDR3 runs to 13 residues. Germline CDR1 and CDR2: GTSNPN and SVGIG (reference sequence). Trimming shortened V by 1 base and J by 1 base, and 6 bases separated the two germline ends. The sample is drawn from a study of T cell responses to AZD1222 COVID-19 vaccine. Sequencing used immunoSEQ multiplex PCR; TCRdb keeps in-frame clones, though not all of them. The sample lists under 140,000 clones, roughly nine tenths occurring once. This chain joins TRBV30 and TRBJ2-3; no definite D call. Here the sequenced sample was peripheral blood, taken on day 0 of AZD1222 vaccination. The TCR originated in an adult in good health. The CDR3 sequence: CAWSGSGTDTQYF. As DNA, the CDR3 is TGTGCCTGGAGTGGGTCTGGCACAGATACGCAGTATTTT.